These 2 T cell receptor beta chains were all obtained from the same sample, sequenced in a study of read filtering for tumor transcriptome and immune sequencing (dated by TCRdb to the early 2020s). The listed sequencing device is Illumina HiSeq 4000. Starting from roughly 0.4 ug RNA, TCR libraries were constructed with the Immunoverse kit using molecular barcoded adaptors that cover the alpha/delta and beta/gamma chains. TCRdb cleaned the public reads at Q25 with fastp, built clones with MiXCR and kept in-frame beta chains. Each entry is one CDR3 protein sequence, shown with its most common DNA and genes. The sample table records approximately 62,000 distinct CDR3 sequences; about 19% of these occur just once. Together, the top ten hold under 13% of the sample. The sample consisted of a population of CD138-negative cells sorted from bone marrow. The cell subset or site label, read with the paper, signifies: bone marrow mononuclear cells depleted of CD138+ plasma/myeloma cells by negative magnetic selection. The source of these receptors is a donor at least 40 years old with multiple myeloma.

This clonotype has a count of ten or more. CDR3 sequence (DNA): TGTGCCACCAGCAGAGTAGACACTGAAGCTTTCTTT. It codes for CATSRVDTEAFF. The chain links TRBV15 to TRBJ1-1; D is unresolved. Germline V gene lookup returns CDR1 LNHNV and CDR2 YYDKDF (reference sequence). The CDR3 contains 12 residues. The germline V and J ends were trimmed by 1 base and 3 bases, with 3 bases remaining between them.

For this clonotype: A much larger clone lies one base from this, so it may be a read error. The V gene is TRBV27, the J gene TRBJ2-7, with 8 bases fitting TRBD2. Germline V CDR1 and CDR2: MNHEY, SMNVEV (reference sequence). The CDR3 runs to 14 residues. For the CDR3, the DNA is TGTGCCAGCAGTTTAGCGGGAGGTAGATACGAGCAGCACTTC. The encoded protein is CASSLAGGRYEQHF.